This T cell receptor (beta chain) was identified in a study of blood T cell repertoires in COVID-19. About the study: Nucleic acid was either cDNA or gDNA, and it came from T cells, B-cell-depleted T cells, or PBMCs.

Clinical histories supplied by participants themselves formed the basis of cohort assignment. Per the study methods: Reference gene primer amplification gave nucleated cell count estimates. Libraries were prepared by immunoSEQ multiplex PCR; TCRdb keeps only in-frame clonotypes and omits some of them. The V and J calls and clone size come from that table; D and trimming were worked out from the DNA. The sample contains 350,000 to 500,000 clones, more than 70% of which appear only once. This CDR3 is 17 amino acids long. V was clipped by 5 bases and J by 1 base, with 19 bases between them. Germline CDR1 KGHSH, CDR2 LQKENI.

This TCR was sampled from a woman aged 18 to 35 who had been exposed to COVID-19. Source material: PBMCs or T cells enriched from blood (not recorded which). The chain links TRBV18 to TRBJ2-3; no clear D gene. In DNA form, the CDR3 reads TGTGCCAGCTCAAATCGGTTAGGTGGCGGCCGCACAGATACGCAGTATTTT. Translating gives CASSNRLGGGRTDTQYF.